The subject of this entry is one TCR beta chain. Its antigen remains unknown. The DNA ends 3 residues before the CDR3 does, and the rest of the CDR3 is filled in from the germline J gene. Average input was around 1,300 ng genomic DNA for immunoSEQ TCR beta CDR3 amplification. Data came from immunoSEQ multiplex PCR; TCRdb stores just in-frame clones and leaves some out. The sample includes tens of thousands of clones. The data belong to a study of T cells in women clearing cervical HPV infection. As for the study in general: Blood came at first lesion visit for cases, post-clearance for controls. General study results and limits: TRBV6-7 abundance was lower in cases than controls (approximately 0.11% versus 0.16%).

The CDR3 has 11 amino acids. The germline V and J ends were trimmed by 4 bases and 3 bases, with 4 bases remaining between them. Per the germline V gene, CDR1 is SGHVS and CDR2 is FQNEAQ. The clonotype originates from a woman between 18 and 70 years old with a cervical HPV16 infection that either progressed to CIN3+ or cleared (not recorded which). What was sequenced was blood buffy coat. V and J are TRBV7-8 and TRBJ2-7, with unresolved D. CDR3 bases read: TGTGCCAGCAGCTACATCTACGAG. Translating gives CASSYIYE. The whole CDR3 sequence reads CASSYIYEQYF.